This TCR beta chain was documented in a study of STAT5B mutations in CD4+ large granular lymphocyte leukemia. With regard to this clone: What it binds is not known.

Study-wide points: No patients shared main leukemic clonotypes, though roughly 27% appeared at low frequency elsewhere.

This was a survey-level run. Only in-frame clones appear in the TCRdb table, and some are missing; sequencing was by immunoSEQ multiplex PCR. The sample contains under 35,000 clones, roughly 91% of which appear only once. Sequenced material: CD4+ T cells from blood buffy coats. The receptor was derived from a human donor in good health.

CDR3 sequence reads: CASSDRTSRAYEQYF. CDR3 nucleotide sequence: TGTGCCAGCAGCGATCGGACTAGCCGGGCCTACGAGCAGTACTTC. The chain combines TRBV11-1 with TRBJ2-7; 8 bases are shared with TRBD2. The CDR3 extends over 15 amino acids. Germline V gene data show CDR1 as SGHAT and CDR2 as FQDESV (reference sequence). The J segment lost 2 bases and the V segment lost 5 bases, leaving 8 bases of the junction unmatched.